Each of the 18 T cell receptor beta chains below was sequenced from the same sample in a study of blood T cell repertoires in COVID-19. The table came from immunoSEQ multiplex PCR; TCRdb's copy has only in-frame clones and leaves some out. The repertoire holds around 270,000 clones, with roughly 89% as singletons. The sample was peripheral blood. The receptor set was obtained from a man aged 35 to 55 with acute or convalescent COVID-19.

The chain recombines TRBV4-2 with TRBJ2-7; D is unresolved. Germline CDR1 LGHNA, CDR2 YNFKEQ. The CDR3 has 12 amino acids. Between the trimmed V and J ends, which lost 1 base and 7 bases, there was a span of 8 bases. In DNA form, the CDR3 reads TGTGCCAGCAGCCAAGTCACGGGTGAGCAGTACTTC. Its translation is CASSQVTGEQYF.

The chain links TRBV3-1 (or the pseudogene TRBV3-2) to TRBJ1-1; D remains unclear. Germline assignment: CDR1 LGHDT and CDR2 YNNKEL (reference sequence). V dropped 3 bases and J dropped 6 bases, with 14 bases sitting between them. The CDR3 extends over 14 amino acids. The CDR3 loop reads CASSQMMNSAEAFF. The CDR3 DNA reads TGTGCCAGCAGCCAGATGATGAATAGCGCTGAAGCTTTCTTT.

This clone was counted between two and nine times. One end of the junction is discordant with germline, which a read error may explain. The rearrangement joins TRBV30 to TRBJ2-3; 7 bases are shared with TRBD1. Germline V gives CDR1 GTSNPN, CDR2 SVGIG (reference sequence). The CDR3 spans 15 residues. The CDR3 is CAWSVGGRVTGTQYF. The CDR3 DNA is TGTGCCTGGAGTGTAGGGGGCAGGGTAACAGGTACGCAGTATTTT.

A few counts support this clone. The chain combines TRBV24-1 with TRBJ2-2; 7 nucleotides agree with TRBD1. The CDR3 sequence is 16 residues long. Per germline, CDR1 KGHDR and CDR2 SFDVKD. The trim removed 3 bases at V and 6 bases at J, leaving 9 bases unmatched. DNA for the CDR3: TGTGCCACCAGTGATCCCAGACAGGGACGGTCCGGGGAGCTGTTTTTT. This sequence encodes CATSDPRQGRSGELFF.

This rearrangement joins TRBV9 to TRBJ1-2, with 8 positions matching TRBD1. Germline loops: CDR1 SGDLS, CDR2 YYNGEE. After removal of 3 bases from V and 4 bases from J, the junction contained 2 bases not matched to a gene. The CDR3 contains 13 residues. The CDR3 coding sequence is TGTGCCAGCAGCGCGACAGGGGCCTATGGCTACACCTTC. Its protein product is CASSATGAYGYTF.

V gene TRBV7-9 combines with J gene TRBJ2-7, with TRBD1 identical over 8 bases. Germline assignment: CDR1 SEHNR and CDR2 FQNEAQ (reference sequence). This CDR3 spans 16 amino acids. V lost 1 base, J lost 2 bases, and 7 bases stayed unmatched. The CDR3 protein is CASSLGGQGRTYEQYF. In DNA, the CDR3 is TGTGCCAGCAGCTTAGGTGGACAGGGAAGAACCTACGAGCAGTACTTC.

V gene TRBV2 combines with J gene TRBJ1-1; TRBD1 agrees at 8 bases. This CDR3 is 16 amino acids long. The J segment lost 5 bases and the V segment lost 4 bases, leaving 12 bases of the junction unmatched. Germline assignment: CDR1 SNHLY and CDR2 FYNNEI. CDR3 protein: CASSVQAGGWKTEAFF. The CDR3 nucleotides read TGTGCCAGCAGTGTGCAGGCAGGGGGCTGGAAAACTGAAGCTTTCTTT.

This clone was detected only once. The chain joins TRBV19 to TRBJ1-5; weak D call: TRBD1 (5 bases). Germline V gives CDR1 LNHDA, CDR2 SQIVND (reference sequence). V lost 6 bases, J lost 4 bases, and 19 bases lay in between. The CDR3 sequence is 16 residues long. The CDR3 spells CASRWLERGKNQPQHF. The DNA of the CDR3 is TGTGCCAGTAGGTGGCTGGAGCGGGGCAAAAATCAGCCCCAGCATTTT. Variable domain in full (rest from reference TRBV19 and TRBJ1-5): DGGITQSPKYLFRKEGQNVTLSCEQNLNHDAMYWYRQDPGQGLRLIYYSQIVNDFQKGDIAEGYSVSREKKESFPLTVTSAQKNPTAFYLCASRWLERGKNQPQHFGDGTRLSIL.

V usage is TRBV19 and J usage is TRBJ1-1; possible D gene TRBD1, 5 bases. Germline CDR1 reads LNHDA; CDR2 reads SQIVND (reference sequence). Trimming pared 7 bases from V and 5 bases from J, leaving 14 bases between. The CDR3 runs to 13 residues. DNA for the CDR3: TGTGCCAGTACCGCTCGGGGGGGGACTGAAGCTTTCTTT. It specifies CASTARGGTEAFF.

J is TRBJ1-4 and V is TRBV5-4, with 11 bases that match TRBD1. CDR3 size: 15 residues. The junction had 6 bases not matched to a gene; V was cut back by 3 bases and J by 8 bases. Germline CDR1 and CDR2: SGHNT and YYREEE (reference sequence). The CDR3 nucleotides are TGTGCCAGCAGCTCGGGACAGGGGGGGAAAGAAAAACTGTTTTTT. It yields the protein CASSSGQGGKEKLFF.

This chain uses TRBV5-1 with TRBJ2-7, with 11 positions matching TRBD1. With 5 bases clipped from V and 2 bases from J, the junction kept 3 bases outside the gene matches. Per the germline V gene, CDR1 is SGHRS and CDR2 is YFSETQ. This CDR3 region has 14 residues. CDR3 region: CASRGQGATYEQYF. In nucleotides, the CDR3 is TGCGCCAGCAGAGGACAGGGGGCCACCTACGAGCAGTACTTC.

This clone was found once. The CDR3 reads CASSLGGGVTGELFF. In nucleotides, the CDR3 is TGTGCCAGTAGTCTTGGTGGCGGCGTCACCGGGGAGCTGTTTTTT. The V call is TRBV19, the J call TRBJ2-2; D remains unclear. The germline V and J ends were trimmed by 5 bases and 4 bases, with 14 bases remaining between them. Germline loops: CDR1 LNHDA, CDR2 SQIVND (reference sequence). The CDR3 runs 15 residues.

As regards this clone: Other DNA sequences of this sample code for an identical CDR3. The V call is TRBV5-1, the J call TRBJ2-3; 9 bases line up with TRBD1. Looked up from germline, CDR1 is SGHRS and CDR2 is YFSETQ. CDR3 length equals 15 residues. V lost 3 bases to trimming and J lost 0 bases; unmatched junction nucleotides: 2. The CDR3 sequence is CASSSGQGSTDTQYF. The CDR3 DNA reads TGCGCCAGCAGCTCGGGACAGGGAAGCACAGATACGCAGTATTTT.

The rearrangement joins TRBV30 to TRBJ1-2, with TRBD1 as a possible D gene (6 bases). The CDR3 covers 15 residues. V lost 1 base and J lost 2, with 14 bases in between. CDR1 is GTSNPN, CDR2 SVGIG, per germline (reference sequence). The CDR3 spells CAWSGGLQGNYGYTF. CDR3 DNA: TGTGCCTGGAGTGGGGGTTTACAGGGAAACTATGGCTACACCTTC.

The V gene is TRBV4-1, the J gene TRBJ1-3, with 7 bases that match TRBD1. This CDR3 comprises 17 residues. V trimming: 1 base; J trimming: 0 bases; junction bases outside the gene matches: 6. CDR1 is MGHRA and CDR2 is YSYEKL in the germline V gene. The CDR3 sequence is CASSQGNRGLSGNTIYF. CDR3 in DNA: TGCGCCAGCAGCCAAGGGAACAGGGGCCTCTCTGGAAACACCATATATTTT.

This clone has just one count. This chain links TRBV10-1 with TRBJ1-2, with 7 positions matching TRBD1. Per the germline V gene, CDR1 is WNHNN and CDR2 is SYGVQD (reference sequence). The trim removed 4 bases at V and 8 bases at J, leaving 16 bases unmatched. The CDR3 is made up of 16 amino acids. CDR3 region: CASSVLWDSLWNGYTF. CDR3 sequence (DNA): TGCGCCAGCAGTGTACTATGGGACAGCCTTTGGAACGGCTACACCTTC.

The chain has TRBV6-5 and TRBJ2-2; D is unclear. Per germline, CDR1 MNHEY and CDR2 SVGAGI. V was shortened by 7 bases and J by 2 bases, with 11 bases between the two germline ends. This CDR3 has 14 residues. This CDR3 is CASKQSPNTGELFF. CDR3 coding DNA: TGTGCCAGCAAACAATCCCCCAACACCGGGGAGCTGTTTTTT.

This clone has just one count. This chain links TRBV7-2 with TRBJ2-2, with 10 bases matching TRBD1. Per the germline V gene, CDR1 is SGHTA and CDR2 is FQGNSA. The CDR3 contains 15 residues. After removal of 6 bases from V and 4 bases from J, the junction contained 5 bases not matched to a gene. CDR3 nucleotides: TGTGCCAGCAGTTACCGGGACAGGGGCACCGGGGAGCTGTTTTTT. The encoded protein is CASSYRDRGTGELFF.